The 24 T cell receptor beta chains in this list originate from one sample, sequenced in a study of PD-1 blockade in classical Hodgkin lymphoma. Time point denoted: cycle 4 day 1 (C4D1), after more than 5 weeks of nivolumab. All patients experienced relapse after autologous stem cell transplantation, and brentuximab vedotin exposure was variable. Investigators isolated CD4+ T cells from thawed PBMCs through magnetic negative selection. Some clones are missing from TCRdb's copy, which holds only in-frame ones; the method was immunoSEQ multiplex PCR. In the table there are around 18,000 clones, about 75% of which are singletons. The material was CD4+ T cells from blood, obtained before the fourth cycle of nivolumab. These receptors originate from a human donor with classical Hodgkin lymphoma.

This clone has more than one count but fewer than ten. The chain links TRBV5-1 to TRBJ2-7; the match to TRBD1 covers 7 bases. Trimming cost V 1 base and J 7 bases; bases outside gene matches: 8. The CDR3 totals 14 residues. Germline V gives CDR1 SGHRS, CDR2 YFSETQ. The CDR3 DNA reads as TGCGCCAGCAGCTTGACAGGGGTTGGCGGAGAGCAGTACTTC. This codes for CASSLTGVGGEQYF.

This chain uses TRBV5-4 with TRBJ2-1, with D possibly called TRBD1 or TRBD2 (5 bases each). This CDR3 is built from 10 residues. V lost 7 bases and J 13 bases, leaving 12 bases between the germline ends. Per the germline V gene, CDR1 is SGHNT and CDR2 is YYREEE (reference sequence). This CDR3 reads CASSSGSQFF. The CDR3 coding sequence is TGTGCCAGCTCTTCAGGGAGCCAGTTCTTC.

The chain carries TRBV11-3 and TRBJ1-6; TRBD1 matches at 8 bases. The germline V gene encodes CDR1 SGHNT and CDR2 YENEEA. This CDR3 has 16 amino acids. Trimming removed 2 bases from V and 6 bases from J; junction bases left unmatched: 6. The CDR3 loop is CASSLRQGALNSPLHF. CDR3 DNA sequence: TGTGCCAGCAGCTTACGTCAGGGGGCCCTTAATTCACCCCTCCACTTT.

V is TRBV5-1 and J is TRBJ2-2; a possible D gene is TRBD2 (5 bases). Germline-derived CDR1 and CDR2 are SGHRS and YFSETQ. Trimming pared 0 bases from V and 5 bases from J, leaving 5 bases between. CDR3 length equals 13 residues. The CDR3 here is CASSLGLTGELFF. The DNA of the CDR3 is TGCGCCAGCAGCTTGGGACTAACCGGGGAGCTGTTTTTT.

The gene calls are TRBV6-7 and TRBJ2-7, with D possibly being TRBD1 (6 bases). TRBV6-7 is given ORF status, its function remaining uncertain. The V end was cut by 7 bases, the J end by 3 bases, with 22 bases between. This CDR3 comprises 16 residues. The CDR3 is CASTRGAQGAYYEQYF. CDR3 in DNA: TGTGCCAGCACCCGAGGGGCACAGGGTGCTTACTACGAGCAGTACTTC.

This chain connects TRBV2 to TRBJ2-7, with unresolved D. CDR1 is SNHLY and CDR2 is FYNNEI in the germline V gene. The CDR3 runs to 12 residues. V gave up 3 bases and J gave up 4 bases, with 7 bases separating them. This chain's CDR3 is CASSEMIYEQYF. DNA of the CDR3: TGTGCCAGCAGTGAGATGATTTACGAGCAGTACTTC.

This clone was seen just once. This chain's CDR3 is CASSPWTARNTEAFF. In DNA, the CDR3 is TGTGCCAGCAGCCCGTGGACAGCACGAAACACTGAAGCTTTCTTT. The genes are TRBV7-2 and TRBJ1-1; TRBD1 is a possible D gene (6 bases). CDR1 is SGHTA and CDR2 is FQGNSA in the germline V gene. V was trimmed by 5 bases and J by 2 bases, leaving 15 bases between them. This CDR3 spans 15 amino acids. Together with reference TRBV7-2 and TRBJ1-1, the CDR3 gives the full variable domain: GAGVSQSPSNKVTEKGKDVELRCDPISGHTALYWYRQSLGQGLEFLIYFQGNSAPDKSGLPSDRFSAERTGGSVSTLTIQRTQQEDSAVYLCASSPWTARNTEAFFGQGTRLTVV.

This clone showed up just once. The chain carries TRBV5-1 and TRBJ1-5; 8 bases fit TRBD1. The ends lost 5 bases at V and 1 base at J; junction bases unmatched: 5. Germline CDR1 is SGHRS and CDR2 is YFSETQ. This CDR3 has 15 amino acids. This chain's CDR3 is CASRPTGVSNQPQHF. CDR3 coding DNA: TGCGCCAGCAGGCCGACAGGGGTGAGCAATCAGCCCCAGCATTTT.

The chain employs TRBV28 and TRBJ2-7, with 12 positions matching TRBD2. With 5 bases clipped from V and 4 bases from J, the junction kept 6 bases outside the gene matches. This CDR3 region has 15 residues. CDR1 and CDR2 (germline): MDHEN, SYDVKM. CDR3 protein: CASSRLAGELYEQYF. The CDR3 nucleotides read TGTGCCAGCAGTCGACTAGCGGGAGAATTATACGAGCAGTACTTC.

This sequence joins TRBV14 and TRBJ1-1, with D possibly being TRBD1 (5 bases). CDR1 and CDR2 from the germline V gene are SGHDN and FVKESK. V was cut by 4 bases and J by 1 base, with 22 bases left in between. CDR3 length equals 18 residues. Here the CDR3 DNA reads TGTGCCAGCAGCCCTATCCGGACATACCAAACGGGGAACACTGAAGCTTTCTTT. This gives the protein CASSPIRTYQTGNTEAFF.

V usage is TRBV2 and J usage is TRBJ2-1; 8 bases map to TRBD1. The germline CDR1 and CDR2 sequences are SNHLY and FYNNEI. J gave up 0 bases and V 5 bases, and 6 bases lay outside the gene matches. The CDR3 extends over 16 amino acids. CDR3 DNA sequence: TGTGCCAGCAGTTTACAGGGGGTTAGCTCCTACAATGAGCAGTTCTTC. It codes for CASSLQGVSSYNEQFF.

This CDR3 reads CASSGHRGETYNSPLHF. CDR3 sequence (DNA): TGTGCCAGCAGCGGACACAGGGGAGAGACCTATAATTCACCCCTCCACTTT. The genes are TRBV9 and TRBJ1-6, with 7 bases identical to TRBD1. J was trimmed by 2 bases and V by 3 bases; bases with no gene match: 8. This CDR3 is built from 17 residues. Germline CDR1 SGDLS, CDR2 YYNGEE.

The chain recombines TRBV5-4 with TRBJ2-3, with D perhaps matching TRBD2 (5 bases). This CDR3 is built from 13 residues. Germline V CDR1 and CDR2: SGHNT, YYREEE (reference sequence). Trimming removed 4 bases from V and 3 bases from J, with 9 bases in between. The CDR3 bases are TGTGCCAGCAGCCTCCGAGGGACAGATACGCAGTATTTT. This gives the protein CASSLRGTDTQYF.

In its sample, this clone was seen a few times. The chain combines TRBV5-1 with TRBJ1-3, with 8 positions matching TRBD1. Losses at the gene ends were 3 bases for V and 2 bases for J; bases not matched to a gene: 1. Germline assignment: CDR1 SGHRS and CDR2 YFSETQ. This CDR3 contains 14 residues. CDR3 DNA: TGCGCCAGCAGCTGGACAGGGACTGGAAACACCATATATTTT. Its translation: CASSWTGTGNTIYF.

The J gene is TRBJ2-7, the V gene TRBV5-6; D gene uncertain. This CDR3 is built from 14 residues. Germline V gene sequence: CDR1 SGHDT, CDR2 YYEEEE. Trimming left V 0 bases short and J 5 bases short, with 12 bases between. The chain's CDR3 is CASSLVNTFNEQYF. In DNA, the CDR3 is TGTGCCAGCAGCTTGGTTAACACATTCAACGAGCAGTACTTC.

The J gene is TRBJ1-1, the V gene TRBV11-1; D not certain. The CDR3 runs to 15 residues. Deletions cut 0 bases from V and 1 base from J, with 9 bases between. Germline-derived CDR1 and CDR2 are SGHAT and FQDESV (reference sequence). The CDR3 protein is CASSLAPAGNTEAFF. The CDR3 nucleotides are TGTGCCAGCAGCTTAGCCCCCGCGGGGAACACTGAAGCTTTCTTT.

The count of this clone is one. This chain uses TRBV19 with TRBJ1-2, with TRBD1 identical over 7 bases. Germline trimming cut 7 bases from V and 3 bases from J; bases unmatched to any gene: 8. From germline, CDR1 is LNHDA and CDR2 SQIVND (reference sequence). The CDR3 consists of 14 residues. The CDR3 nucleotides read TGTGCCAGTAAGCTCCCCGGGACAGACTATGGCTACACCTTC. Protein: CASKLPGTDYGYTF. Based on the CDR3 plus reference TRBV19 and TRBJ1-2, the full variable domain is DGGITQSPKYLFRKEGQNVTLSCEQNLNHDAMYWYRQDPGQGLRLIYYSQIVNDFQKGDIAEGYSVSREKKESFPLTVTSAQKNPTAFYLCASKLPGTDYGYTFGSGTRLTVV.

The chain is built from TRBV11-2 and TRBJ2-1; D is possibly TRBD2 (6 bases). This CDR3 has 15 residues. The V gene's germline CDR1 is SGHAT and CDR2 FQNNGV. The V gene lost 5 bases and the J gene lost 4 bases, with 15 bases spanning the gap. CDR3 nucleotide sequence: TGTGCCAGCAGCCCGCGGGGCAGCCAATACAATGAGCAGTTCTTC. Translation gives CASSPRGSQYNEQFF.

V is TRBV28 and J is TRBJ1-2, with unresolved D. The CDR3 is 14 residues long. V lost 5 bases and J 6 bases, leaving 16 bases between the germline ends. Per germline, CDR1 MDHEN and CDR2 SYDVKM. CDR3 DNA: TGTGCCAGCAGTCCCGCGGACGAGAAGGATGGCTACACCTTC. Translated: CASSPADEKDGYTF.

The chain combines TRBV27 with TRBJ1-2, with 11 bases matching TRBD1. The CDR3 runs 15 residues. CDR1 is MNHEY, CDR2 SMNVEV, per germline (reference sequence). The V and J ends lost 6 bases and 8 bases, in that order; junction bases with no gene match: 11. Here the CDR3 reads CASRKRDRGKGGYTF. In DNA form, the CDR3 reads TGTGCCAGCAGAAAGAGGGACAGGGGGAAGGGGGGCTACACCTTC.

The CDR3 nucleotides are TGCGCCAGCAGCCCGGGAAGTTCGATCGCAGATACGCAGTATTTT. Amino acids: CASSPGSSIADTQYF. The chain links TRBV5-1 to TRBJ2-3, with D maybe TRBD2 (5 bases). The CDR3 extends over 15 amino acids. With 4 bases removed from V and 4 bases from J, the gap between germline ends came to 16 bases. CDR1 and CDR2 from the germline V gene are SGHRS and YFSETQ.

The J gene is TRBJ2-3, the V gene TRBV10-3, with 7 bases matching TRBD1. The CDR3 consists of 14 residues. V dropped 6 bases and J dropped 1; count of bases not matched to a gene: 4. Germline V gene sequence: CDR1 ENHRY, CDR2 SYGVKD. CDR3 loop: CAISLGTGTDTQYF. The CDR3 DNA follows: TGTGCCATCAGCCTAGGGACAGGCACAGATACGCAGTATTTT.

J is TRBJ1-1 and V is TRBV19; D not certain. CDR3 length: 15 residues. V dropped 5 bases and J dropped 4 bases, with 17 bases sitting between them. The germline CDR1 and CDR2 sequences are LNHDA and SQIVND (reference sequence). The CDR3 here is CASSQNPGPGTEAFF. DNA of the CDR3: TGTGCCAGTAGTCAAAATCCAGGTCCGGGCACTGAAGCTTTCTTT.

The J gene is TRBJ2-5, the V gene TRBV19; 10 bases match TRBD1. V lost 6 bases to trimming and J lost 7 bases; unmatched junction nucleotides: 14. Germline V gives CDR1 LNHDA, CDR2 SQIVND (reference sequence). The CDR3 totals 16 residues. As DNA, the CDR3 is TGTGCCAGTAGCAGAGTGCCGGGACAGGGGACAGGGACCCAGTACTTC. This translates into CASSRVPGQGTGTQYF. Variable domain in full (rest from reference TRBV19 and TRBJ2-5): DGGITQSPKYLFRKEGQNVTLSCEQNLNHDAMYWYRQDPGQGLRLIYYSQIVNDFQKGDIAEGYSVSREKKESFPLTVTSAQKNPTAFYLCASSRVPGQGTGTQYFGPGTRLLVL.